The 7 T cell receptor beta chains below were found in one sample sequenced in a study of shared clonotypes between healthy human individuals. The protocol was immunoSEQ multiplex PCR, while the TCRdb copy is restricted to in-frame clones and leaves out a portion. The sample lists 950,000 to 1,100,000 clones, about three quarters occurring once. Sequences were obtained from memory CD4+ T cells sorted from blood. The subset was: CD45RA-negative fraction. Source of these receptors: a man aged 18-30 years in good health.

The rearrangement links TRBV5-4 to TRBJ1-5; 8 bases are a match to TRBD1. The CDR3 length is 18 residues. The germline gives CDR1 SGHNT, CDR2 YYREEE (reference sequence). J lost 1 base, V lost 0 bases, and 9 bases had no gene match. As DNA, the CDR3 is TGTGCCAGCAGCTTGGAGGGCAGGGGGCGAAGGAGCAATCAGCCCCAGCATTTT. It specifies CASSLEGRGRRSNQPQHF. Full variable domain (outside the CDR3, taken from reference TRBV5-4 and TRBJ1-5): ETGVTQSPTHLIKTRGQQVTLRCSSQSGHNTVSWYQQALGQGPQFIFQYYREEENGRGNFPPRFSGLQFPNYSSELNVNALELDDSALYLCASSLEGRGRRSNQPQHFGDGTRLSIL.

The rearrangement uses TRBV5-1 and TRBJ2-1; 11 bases are a match to TRBD1. V trimming: 4 bases; J trimming: 3 bases; junction bases outside the gene matches: 3. The CDR3 spans 15 residues. Germline V gene lookup returns CDR1 SGHRS and CDR2 YFSETQ. The CDR3 sequence: CASSAGQGGYNEQFF. CDR3 DNA: TGCGCCAGCAGCGCGGGACAGGGGGGCTACAATGAGCAGTTCTTC.

The genes are TRBV15 and TRBJ2-1, with 12 nucleotides matching TRBD1. Germline V gives CDR1 LNHNV, CDR2 YYDKDF (reference sequence). After removal of 2 bases from V and 5 bases from J, the junction contained 7 bases not matched to a gene. The length of the CDR3 is 17 residues. As DNA, the CDR3 is TGTGCCACCAGCAGAATATCCGGGACAGGGGGCCACAATGAGCAGTTCTTC. Its protein product is CATSRISGTGGHNEQFF.

The gene calls are TRBV10-3 and TRBJ2-5, with TRBD2 matching over 12 bases. Germline CDR1 is ENHRY and CDR2 is SYGVKD. The CDR3 has 14 residues. V dropped 4 bases and J dropped 4; count of bases not matched to a gene: 1. CDR3 region: CAISGLAGAETQYF. The CDR3, as DNA: TGTGCCATCAGTGGACTAGCGGGAGCAGAGACCCAGTACTTC.

The gene calls are TRBV29-1 and TRBJ2-7; the D is unclear. Germline-derived CDR1 and CDR2 are SQVTM and ANQGSEA. V was clipped by 5 bases and J by 4 bases, with 12 bases between them. CDR3 length: 12 residues. The CDR3 DNA sequence: TGCAGCGTTTTTCAAGTCCCTTACGAGCAGTACTTC. Its translation is CSVFQVPYEQYF.

The V call is TRBV30, the J call TRBJ2-3; D unresolved. Germline V gives CDR1 GTSNPN, CDR2 SVGIG (reference sequence). V shed 0 bases and J shed 4 bases, with 11 bases lying between them. The CDR3 consists of 14 residues. The CDR3 here is CAWSVQQPPDTQYF. The CDR3 DNA reads TGTGCCTGGAGTGTACAACAGCCCCCAGATACGCAGTATTTT.

V gene TRBV28 combines with J gene TRBJ2-7, with a weak D call TRBD2 (6 bases). The CDR3 length is 14 residues. V was shortened by 2 bases and J by 3 bases, with 11 bases between the two germline ends. Germline lookup yields CDR1 MDHEN and CDR2 SYDVKM. CDR3 nucleotides: TGTGCCAGCAGTTTAGCGGGGTCTGTCTACGAGCAGTACTTC. It translates to CASSLAGSVYEQYF.